This T cell receptor beta chain was captured by sequencing in a study of blood T cell repertoires in COVID-19. Background on the study: Both acute and convalescent COVID-19 samples were obtained from the United States, Italy and Spain. PBMCs, B-cell-depleted T cells, or T cells were the source of the cDNA or gDNA that made up the material.

There are 14 residues in the CDR3. Trimming left V 1 base short and J 6 bases short, with 12 bases between. Germline CDR1 is SEHNR and CDR2 is FQNEAQ (reference sequence). The protocol was immunoSEQ multiplex PCR, while the TCRdb copy is restricted to in-frame clones and leaves out a portion. The sample yields 95,000 to 150,000 clones, about nine tenths seen once. J is TRBJ1-2 and V is TRBV7-9; weak D call: TRBD1 (6 bases). The source of this sequence is a woman between 70 and 85 years old with acute or convalescent COVID-19. The sequencing sample was made of peripheral blood. Here the CDR3 DNA reads TGTGCCAGCAGCTTAGAATGGGCAGGGGATGGCTACACCTTC. Amino acid sequence: CASSLEWAGDGYTF.